The 13 T cell receptor beta chains in this list originate from one sample, sequenced in a study of blood T cell repertoires in COVID-19. Clones were read by immunoSEQ multiplex PCR, and TCRdb kept only the in-frame ones, dropping some. The sample yields tens of thousands of clones, under 80% seen once. Sequencing used peripheral blood. These receptors originate from an elderly woman with active or convalescent COVID-19.

This clone was counted between two and nine times. This chain uses TRBV12-3 or TRBV12-4 with TRBJ1-1; 10 bases fit TRBD1. Unmatched junction bases numbered 9, after V lost 11 bases and J lost 6 bases. The CDR3 is 13 residues long. The CDR3 spells CAGGQGNMAEAFF. The CDR3, as DNA: TGTGCCGGGGGACAGGGGAATATGGCTGAAGCTTTCTTT.

CDR3 sequence (DNA): TGCAGCGTTGGAAGGAGAACTGAAGCTTTCTTT. This translates into CSVGRRTEAFF. This chain connects TRBV29-1 to TRBJ1-1, with D unresolved. This CDR3 is built from 11 residues. V shed 4 bases and J shed 5 bases, with 8 bases lying between them. The germline CDR1 and CDR2 sequences are SQVTM and ANQGSEA.

This clone was observed a few times. The V call is TRBV6-5, the J call TRBJ1-2, with D possibly matching TRBD1 (5 bases). From germline, CDR1 is MNHEY and CDR2 SVGAGI. This CDR3 spans 13 amino acids. The germline V and J ends were trimmed by 10 bases and 4 bases, with 16 bases remaining between them. CDR3 DNA: TGTGCCACTACCAGGAGGGACTCCTATGGCTACACCTTC. Protein sequence: CATTRRDSYGYTF.

The chain combines TRBV27 with TRBJ2-7; 8 bases agree with TRBD1. The V gene's germline CDR1 is MNHEY and CDR2 SMNVEV (reference sequence). J lost 2 bases, V lost 9 bases, and 12 bases had no gene match. The CDR3 runs 15 residues. The DNA for the CDR3 is TGTGCCAGTCAAACCGGGACAGGTAAGACCTACGAGCAGTACTTC. Translating gives CASQTGTGKTYEQYF.

The chain recombines TRBV21-1 with TRBJ1-1; whether TRBD1, the table's D call, matches the DNA was not checked. TRBV21-1 counts as a pseudogene. This CDR3 is built from 14 residues. CDR3: CASSKRGLGTEAFF. The CDR3, as DNA: TGTGCCAGCAGCAAAAGGGGGCTGGGGACTGAAGCTTTCTTT.

This clone turned up a few times. V usage is TRBV9 and J usage is TRBJ1-3, with D tentatively TRBD1 (5 bases). Germline V gene data show CDR1 as SGDLS and CDR2 as YYNGEE. The CDR3 runs to 17 residues. V was trimmed by 0 bases and J by 3 bases, leaving 16 bases between them. Here the CDR3 DNA reads TGTGCCAGCAGCGTAGCTCCCCAGGGTACAGGTGGAAACACCATATATTTT. This sequence encodes CASSVAPQGTGGNTIYF. Full variable domain (outside the CDR3, taken from reference TRBV9 and TRBJ1-3): DSGVTQTPKHLITATGQRVTLRCSPRSGDLSVYWYQQSLDQGLQFLIQYYNGEERAKGNILERFSAQQFPDLHSELNLSSLELGDSALYFCASSVAPQGTGGNTIYFGEGSWLTVV.

This clone was found a few times. The chain uses TRBV4-1 and TRBJ2-5, with 7 bases matching TRBD2. CDR3 length equals 16 residues. The V gene's germline CDR1 is MGHRA and CDR2 YSYEKL. V was pared by 0 bases and J by 1 base, with 5 bases of the junction left unmatched. As DNA, the CDR3 is TGCGCCAGCAGCCAAGATCCGCCTAGCGGCCAAGAGACCCAGTACTTC. Translated, it gives CASSQDPPSGQETQYF.

This chain uses TRBV28 with TRBJ1-2, with D possibly matching TRBD1 (5 bases). The V gene lost 5 bases and the J gene lost 8 bases, with 12 bases spanning the gap. The CDR3 length is 12 residues. CDR1 MDHEN and CDR2 SYDVKM come from the germline V gene. CDR3 in DNA: TGTGCCAGCAGTCCGAGTTCAGGGGGCTACACCTTC. It specifies CASSPSSGGYTF.

CDR3 residues: CASSHGQGMDGYTF. The CDR3 bases are TGTGCCAGCAGCCACGGACAGGGGATGGATGGCTACACCTTC. The chain has TRBV13 and TRBJ1-2; TRBD1 aligns across 9 bases. V shed 5 bases, J shed 6 bases, and the junction held 7 bases outside the gene matches. This CDR3 region has 14 residues. Germline-derived CDR1 and CDR2 are PRHDT and FYEKMQ (reference sequence).

The rearrangement uses TRBV11-2 and TRBJ2-5; 8 bases are shared with TRBD1. J gave up 5 bases and V 1 base, and 0 bases lay outside the gene matches. This CDR3 comprises 13 residues. The germline V gene encodes CDR1 SGHAT and CDR2 FQNNGV. The CDR3 nucleotides are TGTGCCAGCAGCTTAGGGGACAGGGAGACCCAGTACTTC. It translates to CASSLGDRETQYF. The entire variable domain, with the rest obtained from reference TRBV11-2 and TRBJ2-5, is as follows: EAGVAQSPRYKIIEKRQSVAFWCNPISGHATLYWYQQILGQGPKLLIQFQNNGVVDDSQLPKDRFSAERLKGVDSTLKIQPAKLEDSAVYLCASSLGDRETQYFGPGTRLLVL.

This clone was found once. This chain uses TRBV4-1 with TRBJ2-3; 10 bases map to TRBD2. With V trimmed by 4 bases and J by 5 bases, 15 bases remained unmatched. Germline values: CDR1 MGHRA, CDR2 YSYEKL. This CDR3 is 18 amino acids long. CDR3 region: CASSLLRDSGGSEDTQYF. The CDR3 nucleotides are TGCGCCAGCAGCCTCCTAAGGGATAGCGGGGGGTCCGAAGATACGCAGTATTTT.

The rearrangement joins TRBV24-1 to TRBJ2-5; D may be TRBD1 (5 bases). V was shortened by 4 bases and J by 5 bases, with 13 bases between the two germline ends. The germline CDR1 and CDR2 sequences are KGHDR and SFDVKD. The CDR3 consists of 14 residues. The CDR3 nucleotides read TGTGCCACCAGTGACGCAGGGCCTCGGGAGACCCAGTACTTC. As protein: CATSDAGPRETQYF.

This chain uses TRBV12-3 or TRBV12-4 with TRBJ1-5; 8 bases agree with TRBD1. Losses at the gene ends were 5 bases for V and 10 bases for J; bases not matched to a gene: 7. CDR3 length equals 13 residues. The CDR3 sequence: CASSPGTGRPQHF. The CDR3 DNA sequence: TGTGCCAGCAGTCCCGGGACAGGAAGACCCCAGCATTTT.